This TCR beta chain was documented in a study of T cell responses to AZD1222 COVID-19 vaccine. General study results and limits: Within unmutated variant regions lay the reported targets of nearly half of spike-specific TCRs.

The CDR3 covers 14 residues. Trimming took 4 bases from V and 2 from J; bases not matched to a gene: 5. The V gene's germline CDR1 is SGHNT and CDR2 YYREEE (reference sequence). Only in-frame clones appear in the TCRdb table, and some are missing; sequencing was by immunoSEQ multiplex PCR. In the table there are approximately 67,000 clones, 80% to 90% of which are singletons. A word on this clone: Its antigen is still unknown.

The V call is TRBV5-4, the J call TRBJ1-2; TRBD1 aligns across 7 bases. The receptor's source is an adult who received the AZD1222 COVID-19 vaccine. This material consisted of peripheral blood, taken 28 days after the second AZD1222 dose. The chain's CDR3 is CASSPGTANYGYTF. CDR3 DNA sequence: TGTGCCAGCAGCCCTGGGACAGCCAACTATGGCTACACCTTC.